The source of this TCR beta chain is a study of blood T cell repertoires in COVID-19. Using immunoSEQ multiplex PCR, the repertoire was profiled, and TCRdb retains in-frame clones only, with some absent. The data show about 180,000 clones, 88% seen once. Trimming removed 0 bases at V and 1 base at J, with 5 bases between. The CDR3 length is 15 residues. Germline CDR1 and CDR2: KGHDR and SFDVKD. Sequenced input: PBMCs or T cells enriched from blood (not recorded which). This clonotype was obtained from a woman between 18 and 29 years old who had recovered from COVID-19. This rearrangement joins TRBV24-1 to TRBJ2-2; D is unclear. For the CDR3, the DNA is TGTGCCACCAGTGATTTGCAACAGAACACCGGGGAGCTGTTTTTT. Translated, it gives CATSDLQQNTGELFF.